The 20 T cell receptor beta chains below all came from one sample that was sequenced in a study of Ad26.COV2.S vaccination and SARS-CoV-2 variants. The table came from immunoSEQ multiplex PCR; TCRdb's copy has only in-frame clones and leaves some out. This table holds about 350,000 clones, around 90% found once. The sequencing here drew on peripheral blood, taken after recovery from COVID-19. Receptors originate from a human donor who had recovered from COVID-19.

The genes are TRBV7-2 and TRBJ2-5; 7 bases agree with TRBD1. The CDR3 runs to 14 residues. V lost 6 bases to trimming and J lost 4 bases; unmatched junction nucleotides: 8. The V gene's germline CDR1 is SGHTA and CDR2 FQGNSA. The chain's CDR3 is CASRPTGILETQYF. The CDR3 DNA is TGTGCCAGCAGGCCGACAGGGATTTTAGAGACCCAGTACTTC.

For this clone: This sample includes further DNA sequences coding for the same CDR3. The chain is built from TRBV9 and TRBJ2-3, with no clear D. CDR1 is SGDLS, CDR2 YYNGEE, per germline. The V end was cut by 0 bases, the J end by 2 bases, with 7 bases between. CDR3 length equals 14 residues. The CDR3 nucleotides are TGTGCCAGCAGCGTAGAGGGCAACACAGATACGCAGTATTTT. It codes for CASSVEGNTDTQYF.

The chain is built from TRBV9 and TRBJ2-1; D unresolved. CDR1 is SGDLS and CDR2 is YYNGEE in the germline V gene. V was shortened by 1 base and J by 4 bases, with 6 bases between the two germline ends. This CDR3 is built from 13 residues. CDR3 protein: CASSVLLYNEQFF. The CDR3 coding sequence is TGTGCCAGCAGCGTATTATTGTACAATGAGCAGTTCTTC.

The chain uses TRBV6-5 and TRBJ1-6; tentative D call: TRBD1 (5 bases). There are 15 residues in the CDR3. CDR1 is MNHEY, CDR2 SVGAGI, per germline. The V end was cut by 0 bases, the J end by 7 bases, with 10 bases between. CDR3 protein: CASSYSVGGNSPLHF. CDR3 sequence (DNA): TGTGCCAGCAGTTACTCGGTCGGGGGGAATTCACCCCTCCACTTT.

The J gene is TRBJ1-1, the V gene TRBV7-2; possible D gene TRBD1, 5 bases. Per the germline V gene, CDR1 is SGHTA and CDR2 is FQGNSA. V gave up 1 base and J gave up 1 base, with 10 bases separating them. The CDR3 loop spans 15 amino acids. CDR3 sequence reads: CASSLESGKNTEAFF. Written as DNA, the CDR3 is TGTGCCAGCAGCTTAGAGTCAGGGAAGAACACTGAAGCTTTCTTT.

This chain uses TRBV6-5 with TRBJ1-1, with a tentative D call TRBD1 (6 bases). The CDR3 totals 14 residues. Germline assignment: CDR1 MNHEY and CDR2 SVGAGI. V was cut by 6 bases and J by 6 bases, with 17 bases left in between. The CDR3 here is CASRLTGFRAEAFF. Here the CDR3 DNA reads TGTGCCAGCAGACTAACAGGGTTTAGGGCTGAAGCTTTCTTT.

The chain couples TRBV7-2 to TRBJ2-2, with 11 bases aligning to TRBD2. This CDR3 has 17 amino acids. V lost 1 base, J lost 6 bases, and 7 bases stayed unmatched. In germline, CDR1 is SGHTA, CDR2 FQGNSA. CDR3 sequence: CASSLVGSGGASGELFF. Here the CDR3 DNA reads TGTGCCAGCAGCTTAGTTGGTAGCGGGGGGGCATCCGGGGAGCTGTTTTTT.

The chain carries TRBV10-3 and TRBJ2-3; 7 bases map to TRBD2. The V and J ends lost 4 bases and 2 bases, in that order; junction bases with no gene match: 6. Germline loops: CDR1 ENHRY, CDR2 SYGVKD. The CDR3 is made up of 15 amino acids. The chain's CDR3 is CAISVGLAVTDTQYF. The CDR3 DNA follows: TGTGCCATCAGTGTGGGCCTAGCGGTCACAGATACGCAGTATTTT.

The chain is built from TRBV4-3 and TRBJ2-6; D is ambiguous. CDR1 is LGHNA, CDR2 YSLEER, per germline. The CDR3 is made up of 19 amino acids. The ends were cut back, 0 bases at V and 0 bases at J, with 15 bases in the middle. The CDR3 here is CASSQDRALPHSGANVLTF. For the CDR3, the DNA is TGCGCCAGCAGCCAAGATCGGGCCCTGCCCCACTCTGGGGCCAACGTCCTGACTTTC.

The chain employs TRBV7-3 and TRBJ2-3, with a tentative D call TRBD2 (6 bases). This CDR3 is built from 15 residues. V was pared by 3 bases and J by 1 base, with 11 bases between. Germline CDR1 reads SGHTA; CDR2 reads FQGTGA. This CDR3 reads CASSFEGGRTDTQYF. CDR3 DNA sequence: TGTGCCAGCAGCTTTGAAGGAGGGCGCACAGATACGCAGTATTTT.

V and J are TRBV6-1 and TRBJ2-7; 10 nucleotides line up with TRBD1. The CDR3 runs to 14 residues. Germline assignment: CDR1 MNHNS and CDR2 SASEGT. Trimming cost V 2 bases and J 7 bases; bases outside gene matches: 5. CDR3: CASSERTGGYEQYF. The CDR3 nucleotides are TGTGCCAGCAGTGAACGGACAGGGGGGTATGAGCAGTACTTC.

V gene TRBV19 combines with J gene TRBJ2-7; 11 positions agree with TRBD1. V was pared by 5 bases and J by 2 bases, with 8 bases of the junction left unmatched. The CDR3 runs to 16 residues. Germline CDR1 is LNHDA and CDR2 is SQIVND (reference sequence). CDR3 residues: CASSLDGGQGAYEQYF. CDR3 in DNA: TGTGCCAGTAGTCTCGACGGGGGACAGGGGGCCTACGAGCAGTACTTC.

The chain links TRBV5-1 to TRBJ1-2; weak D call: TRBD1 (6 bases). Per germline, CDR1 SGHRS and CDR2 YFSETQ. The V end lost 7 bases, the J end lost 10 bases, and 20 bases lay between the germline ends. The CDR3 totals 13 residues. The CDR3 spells CASAGTGTYAYTF. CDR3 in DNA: TGCGCCAGCGCTGGTACAGGGACTTACGCCTACACCTTC.

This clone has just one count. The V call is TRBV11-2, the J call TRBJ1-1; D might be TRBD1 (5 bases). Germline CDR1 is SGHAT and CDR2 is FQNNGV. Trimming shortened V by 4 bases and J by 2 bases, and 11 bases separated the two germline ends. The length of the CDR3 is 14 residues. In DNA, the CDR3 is TGTGCCAGCAGCTACCGGGACTCAAACACTGAAGCTTTCTTT. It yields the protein CASSYRDSNTEAFF.

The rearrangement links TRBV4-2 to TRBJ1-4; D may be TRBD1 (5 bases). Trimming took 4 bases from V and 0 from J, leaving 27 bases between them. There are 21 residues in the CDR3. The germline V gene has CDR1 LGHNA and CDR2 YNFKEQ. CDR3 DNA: TGTGCCAGCAGCCGCAGGAGTGGTGGTAGGGGCCTTAAACCAACTAATGAAAAACTGTTTTTT. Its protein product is CASSRRSGGRGLKPTNEKLFF.

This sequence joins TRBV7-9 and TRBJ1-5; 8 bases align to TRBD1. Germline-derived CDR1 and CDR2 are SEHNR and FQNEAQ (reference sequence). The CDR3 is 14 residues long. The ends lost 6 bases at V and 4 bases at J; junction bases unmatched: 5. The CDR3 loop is CASRADRGNQPQHF. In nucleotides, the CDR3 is TGTGCCAGCAGGGCCGACAGGGGTAATCAGCCCCAGCATTTT.

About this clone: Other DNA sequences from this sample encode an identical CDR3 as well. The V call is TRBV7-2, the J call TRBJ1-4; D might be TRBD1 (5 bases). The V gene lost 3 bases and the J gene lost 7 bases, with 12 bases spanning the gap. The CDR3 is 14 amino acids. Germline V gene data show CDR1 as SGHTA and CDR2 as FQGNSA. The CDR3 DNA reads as TGTGCCAGCAGCTTGGGGCCCGGGGGTGAAAAACTGTTTTTT. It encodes CASSLGPGGEKLFF.

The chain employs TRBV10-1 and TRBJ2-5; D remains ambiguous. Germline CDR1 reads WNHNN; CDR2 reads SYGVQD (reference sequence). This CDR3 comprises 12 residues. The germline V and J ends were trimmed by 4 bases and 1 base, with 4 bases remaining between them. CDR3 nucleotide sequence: TGCGCCAGCAGTGGGGCCCAAGAGACCCAGTACTTC. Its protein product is CASSGAQETQYF.

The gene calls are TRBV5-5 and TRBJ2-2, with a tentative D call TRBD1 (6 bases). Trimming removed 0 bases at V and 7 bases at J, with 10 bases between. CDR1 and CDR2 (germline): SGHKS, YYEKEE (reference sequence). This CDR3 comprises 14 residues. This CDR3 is CASSLARGHGELFF. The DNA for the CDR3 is TGTGCCAGCAGCTTGGCCAGGGGTCACGGGGAGCTGTTTTTT.

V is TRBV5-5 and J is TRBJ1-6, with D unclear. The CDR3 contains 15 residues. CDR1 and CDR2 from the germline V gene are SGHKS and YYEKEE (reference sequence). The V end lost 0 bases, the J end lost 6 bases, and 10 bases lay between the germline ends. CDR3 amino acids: CASSLGATSNSPLHF. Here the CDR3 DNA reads TGTGCCAGCAGCTTGGGGGCCACCTCTAATTCACCCCTCCACTTT. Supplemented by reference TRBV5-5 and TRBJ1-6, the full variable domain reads DAGVTQSPTHLIKTRGQQVTLRCSPISGHKSVSWYQQVLGQGPQFIFQYYEKEERGRGNFPDRFSARQFPNYSSELNVNALLLGDSALYLCASSLGATSNSPLHFGNGTRLTVT.